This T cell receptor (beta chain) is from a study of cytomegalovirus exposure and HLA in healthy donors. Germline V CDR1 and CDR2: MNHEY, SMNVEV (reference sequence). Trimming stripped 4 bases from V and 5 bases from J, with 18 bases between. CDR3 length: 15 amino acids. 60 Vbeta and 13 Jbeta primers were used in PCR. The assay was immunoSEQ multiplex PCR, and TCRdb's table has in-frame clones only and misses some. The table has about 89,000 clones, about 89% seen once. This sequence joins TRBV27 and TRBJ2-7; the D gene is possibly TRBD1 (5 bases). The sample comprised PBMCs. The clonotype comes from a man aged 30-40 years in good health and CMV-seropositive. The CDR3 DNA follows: TGTGCCAGCAGTTGGGGCCAGGGTGGTATGAACGAGCAGTACTTC. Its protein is CASSWGQGGMNEQYF.